This T cell receptor beta chain appears in the sequencing data of a study of blood T cells in healthy people across ages. Next came a second PCR, run for about 6 to 12 cycles, which used a sample-barcoded 5' primer along with a J-beta primer mix. From each sample, at least 2.5 million paired-end reads containing CDR3 were obtained. TCRdb re-derived calls from the 5' RACE reads in MiXCR, one entry per CDR3 protein. The sample yields around 1,100,000 distinct CDR3 sequences, more than 30% seen once. The source of this sequence is a man aged 18 to 30 in good health. Material: blood.

CDR3 nucleotide sequence: TGTGCCGGATCAAACTCCGGGACCAACACTGAAGCTTTCTTT. Translating it yields CAGSNSGTNTEAFF. The rearrangement uses TRBV6-1 and TRBJ1-1, with a tentative D call TRBD1 (5 bases). Germline V lookup: CDR1 MNHNS, CDR2 SASEGT. With 11 bases removed from V and 2 bases from J, the gap between germline ends came to 18 bases. The CDR3 contains 14 residues.